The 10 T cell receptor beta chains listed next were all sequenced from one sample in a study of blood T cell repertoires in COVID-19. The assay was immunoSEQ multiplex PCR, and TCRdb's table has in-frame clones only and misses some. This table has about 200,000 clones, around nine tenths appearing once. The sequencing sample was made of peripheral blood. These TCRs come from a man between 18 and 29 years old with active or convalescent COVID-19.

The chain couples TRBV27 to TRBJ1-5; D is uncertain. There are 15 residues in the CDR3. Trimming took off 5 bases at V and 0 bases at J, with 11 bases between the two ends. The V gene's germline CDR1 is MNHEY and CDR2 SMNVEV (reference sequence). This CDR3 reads CASSKGLYSNQPQHF. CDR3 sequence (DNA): TGTGCCAGCAGTAAAGGACTGTATAGCAATCAGCCCCAGCATTTT.

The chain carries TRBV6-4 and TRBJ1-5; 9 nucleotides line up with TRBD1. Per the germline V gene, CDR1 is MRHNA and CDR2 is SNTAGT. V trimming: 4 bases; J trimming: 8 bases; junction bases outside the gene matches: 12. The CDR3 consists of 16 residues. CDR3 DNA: TGTGCCAGCAGTGGGGGCGACACAGGGGGCTTGGAGCCCCAGCATTTT. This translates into CASSGGDTGGLEPQHF.

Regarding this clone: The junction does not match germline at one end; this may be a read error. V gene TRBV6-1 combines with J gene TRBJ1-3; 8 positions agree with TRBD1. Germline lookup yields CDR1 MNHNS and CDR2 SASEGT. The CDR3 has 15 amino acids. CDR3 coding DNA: TGTGCCAGCAGTGAAACGACAGGGGTTGGAGACACCATATATTTT. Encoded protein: CASSETTGVGDTIYF.

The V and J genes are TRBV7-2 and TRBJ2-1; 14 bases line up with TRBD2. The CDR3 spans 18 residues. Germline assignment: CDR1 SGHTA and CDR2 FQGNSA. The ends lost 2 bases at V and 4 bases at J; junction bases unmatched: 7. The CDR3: CASSLISGTSGGYNEQFF. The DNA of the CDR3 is TGTGCCAGCAGCTTAATTTCCGGGACTAGCGGGGGTTACAATGAGCAGTTCTTC.

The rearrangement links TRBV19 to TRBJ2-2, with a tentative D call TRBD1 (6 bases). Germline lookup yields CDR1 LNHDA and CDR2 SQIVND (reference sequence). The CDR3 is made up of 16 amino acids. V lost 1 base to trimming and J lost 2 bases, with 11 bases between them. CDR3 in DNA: TGTGCCAGTAGTATAGGGGCAGGGGTCAACACCGGGGAGCTGTTTTTT. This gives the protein CASSIGAGVNTGELFF. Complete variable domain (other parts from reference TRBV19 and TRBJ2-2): DGGITQSPKYLFRKEGQNVTLSCEQNLNHDAMYWYRQDPGQGLRLIYYSQIVNDFQKGDIAEGYSVSREKKESFPLTVTSAQKNPTAFYLCASSIGAGVNTGELFFGEGSRLTVL.

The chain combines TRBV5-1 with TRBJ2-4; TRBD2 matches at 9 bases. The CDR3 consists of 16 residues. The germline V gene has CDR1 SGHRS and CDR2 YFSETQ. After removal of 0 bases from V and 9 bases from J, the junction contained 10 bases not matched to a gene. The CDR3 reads CASSLGRAGGEGIQYF. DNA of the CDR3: TGCGCCAGCAGCTTGGGCAGAGCGGGAGGAGAGGGCATTCAGTACTTC.

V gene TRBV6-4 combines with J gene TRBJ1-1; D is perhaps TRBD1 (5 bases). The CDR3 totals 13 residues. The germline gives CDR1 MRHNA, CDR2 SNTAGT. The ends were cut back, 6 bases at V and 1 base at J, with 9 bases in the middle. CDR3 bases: TGTGCCAGCAGCAGGGAATGGAACACTGAAGCTTTCTTT. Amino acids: CASSREWNTEAFF.

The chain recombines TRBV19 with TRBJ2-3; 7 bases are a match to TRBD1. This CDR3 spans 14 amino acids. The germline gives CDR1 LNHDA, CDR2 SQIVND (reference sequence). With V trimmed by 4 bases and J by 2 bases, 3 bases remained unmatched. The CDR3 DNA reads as TGTGCCAGTAGTACGACAGGGTCCACAGATACGCAGTATTTT. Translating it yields CASSTTGSTDTQYF.

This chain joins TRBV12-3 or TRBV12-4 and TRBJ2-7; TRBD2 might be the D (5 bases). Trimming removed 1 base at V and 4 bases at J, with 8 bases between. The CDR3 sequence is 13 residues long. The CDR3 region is CASSLGTEYEQYF. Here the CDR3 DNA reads TGTGCCAGCAGTTTAGGGACTGAATACGAGCAGTACTTC.

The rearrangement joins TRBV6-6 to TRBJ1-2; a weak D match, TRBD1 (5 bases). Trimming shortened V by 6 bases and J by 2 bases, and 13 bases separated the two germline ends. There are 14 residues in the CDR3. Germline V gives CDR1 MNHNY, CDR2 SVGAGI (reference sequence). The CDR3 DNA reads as TGTGCCAGCAGCGTCCAGGGCAGAAACTATGGCTACACCTTC. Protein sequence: CASSVQGRNYGYTF.